The 15 T cell receptor beta chains given below trace back to one sample, sequenced in a study of T cell repertoires in ileal Crohn's disease. TCRdb keeps only in-frame clones here, not all; method: immunoSEQ multiplex PCR. Here the sample spans approximately 12,000 clones, around 81% being singletons. The specimen sequenced was ileal tissue. All receptors come from an adult with Crohn's disease.

This clone came up a few times. This chain joins TRBV5-1 and TRBJ2-2; 8 nucleotides line up with TRBD1. The CDR3 covers 18 residues. Germline V CDR1 and CDR2: SGHRS, YFSETQ. J gave up 6 bases and V 0 bases, and 13 bases lay outside the gene matches. The CDR3 DNA follows: TGCGCCAGCAGCTTGGGAGTCGGACAGGGAGCATTCTCCGGGGAGCTGTTTTTT. As protein: CASSLGVGQGAFSGELFF.

V usage is TRBV19 and J usage is TRBJ2-7, with D tentatively TRBD2 (5 bases). Germline V gives CDR1 LNHDA, CDR2 SQIVND (reference sequence). There are 14 residues in the CDR3. V lost 5 bases, J lost 4 bases, and 15 bases lay in between. The CDR3 reads CASSGEGVWYEQYF. The CDR3 coding sequence is TGTGCCAGTAGTGGAGAGGGAGTATGGTACGAGCAGTACTTC.

The rearrangement joins TRBV6-1 to TRBJ2-1, with TRBD1 matching 7 bases. Germline V gene data show CDR1 as MNHNS and CDR2 as SASEGT. J was trimmed by 9 bases and V by 6 bases; bases with no gene match: 5. The CDR3 totals 12 residues. Here the CDR3 DNA reads TGTGCCAGCAGCCTCGACAGGGTTGAGCAGTTCTTC. This encodes CASSLDRVEQFF.

V is TRBV5-1 and J is TRBJ2-4; a weak D match, TRBD2 (6 bases). CDR1 and CDR2 (germline): SGHRS, YFSETQ. V was clipped by 3 bases and J by 7 bases, with 8 bases between them. There are 12 residues in the CDR3. The CDR3 reads CASSSLANIQYF. Here the CDR3 DNA reads TGCGCCAGCAGCTCCCTAGCGAACATTCAGTACTTC.

The chain has TRBV27 and TRBJ2-7, with D possibly being TRBD1 (6 bases). The CDR3 length is 15 residues. Looked up from germline, CDR1 is MNHEY and CDR2 is SMNVEV (reference sequence). V shed 6 bases and J shed 2 bases, with 17 bases lying between them. The CDR3 bases are TGTGCCAGCAGAAAAAAACGACAGGAGGCCTACGAGCAGTACTTC. The encoded protein is CASRKKRQEAYEQYF.

The CDR3 loop reads CASSVVSGNEQFF. The DNA of the CDR3 is TGTGCCAGCAGCGTAGTTTCAGGAAATGAGCAGTTCTTC. The chain combines TRBV9 with TRBJ2-1; D gene uncertain. The germline gives CDR1 SGDLS, CDR2 YYNGEE. This CDR3 is 13 amino acids long. Trimming took 0 bases from V and 7 from J, leaving 8 bases between them. The full variable domain, completed using reference TRBV9 and TRBJ2-1, is DSGVTQTPKHLITATGQRVTLRCSPRSGDLSVYWYQQSLDQGLQFLIQYYNGEERAKGNILERFSAQQFPDLHSELNLSSLELGDSALYFCASSVVSGNEQFFGPGTRLTVL.

This clone occurred a few times. The CDR3, as DNA: TGTGCCAGTAGTATAGAGGCCAGTCTCGCCTACGAGCAGTACTTC. It translates to CASSIEASLAYEQYF. V is TRBV19 and J is TRBJ2-7; D is undetermined. Germline V gives CDR1 LNHDA, CDR2 SQIVND (reference sequence). The CDR3 runs 15 residues. Between the trimmed V and J ends, which lost 0 bases and 2 bases, there was a span of 11 bases.

The CDR3 nucleotides read TGTGCCAGCACTCAGAGGGGGGGCGCGAACACTGAAGCTTTCTTT. Amino acids: CASTQRGGANTEAFF. The chain employs TRBV6-1 and TRBJ1-1; weak D call: TRBD1 (6 bases). Looked up from germline, CDR1 is MNHNS and CDR2 is SASEGT. This CDR3 has 15 residues. The V end was cut by 7 bases, the J end by 1 base, with 16 bases between.

This clone was seen just once. This rearrangement joins TRBV5-8 to TRBJ2-1; 14 bases map to TRBD2. The V gene's germline CDR1 is SGHTS and CDR2 YDEGEE. The CDR3 spans 15 residues. V dropped 3 bases and J dropped 7; count of bases not matched to a gene: 3. In nucleotides, the CDR3 is TGTGCCAGCAGCTCCGGACTAGCGGGGGGTAATGAGCAGTTCTTC. Translated: CASSSGLAGGNEQFF.

The chain combines TRBV5-1 with TRBJ2-1; D ambiguous. Germline assignment: CDR1 SGHRS and CDR2 YFSETQ. CDR3 length equals 15 residues. The V gene lost 4 bases and the J gene lost 4 bases, with 15 bases spanning the gap. CDR3 amino acids: CASSHPAVEYNEQFF. The DNA of the CDR3 is TGCGCCAGCAGCCACCCCGCGGTCGAGTACAATGAGCAGTTCTTC. The full variable domain, rest sourced from reference TRBV5-1 and TRBJ2-1, is KAGVTQTPRYLIKTRGQQVTLSCSPISGHRSVSWYQQTPGQGLQFLFEYFSETQRNKGNFPGRFSGRQFSNSRSEMNVSTLELGDSALYLCASSHPAVEYNEQFFGPGTRLTVL.

This chain uses TRBV20-1 with TRBJ1-1, with D uncertain. Germline V gene sequence: CDR1 DFQATT, CDR2 SNEGSKA (reference sequence). The CDR3 has 11 residues. Trimming left V 4 bases short and J 1 base short, with 4 bases between. CDR3 sequence reads: CSAKRNTEAFF. CDR3 bases: TGCAGTGCTAAGCGGAACACTGAAGCTTTCTTT.

This chain uses TRBV28 with TRBJ2-1; D ambiguous. V was trimmed by 6 bases and J by 2 bases, leaving 8 bases between them. Germline V gene data show CDR1 as MDHEN and CDR2 as SYDVKM. CDR3 length: 13 residues. CDR3 region: CASRTPPYNEQFF. The CDR3 DNA reads as TGTGCCAGCAGGACACCCCCCTACAATGAGCAGTTCTTC.

This clone was detected once. This chain connects TRBV6-6 to TRBJ2-2, with D possibly being TRBD2 (5 bases). The germline V and J ends were trimmed by 10 bases and 4 bases, with 13 bases remaining between them. The germline CDR1 and CDR2 sequences are MNHNY and SVGAGI (reference sequence). The CDR3 length is 13 residues. DNA for the CDR3: TGTGCCACCTCCCTCGGGATCACCGGGGAGCTGTTTTTT. Its translation: CATSLGITGELFF.

V and J are TRBV7-6 and TRBJ2-1; 11 positions match TRBD1. Germline assignment: CDR1 SGHVS and CDR2 FNYEAQ. With V trimmed by 4 bases and J by 6 bases, 11 bases remained unmatched. This CDR3 has 17 amino acids. Here the CDR3 DNA reads TGTGCCAGCAGCTCCCGCCCGGGGACAGGGGGGGGCAATGAGCAGTTCTTC. It codes for CASSSRPGTGGGNEQFF.

The rearrangement uses TRBV30 and TRBJ1-5, with D possibly being TRBD1 (5 bases). With 2 bases removed from V and 4 bases from J, the gap between germline ends came to 9 bases. The CDR3 has 13 amino acids. CDR1 GTSNPN and CDR2 SVGIG come from the germline V gene (reference sequence). CDR3 in amino acids: CAWSLQENQPQHF. DNA of the CDR3: TGTGCCTGGAGTTTACAGGAAAATCAGCCCCAGCATTTT. Using reference TRBV30 and TRBJ1-5 for the parts outside the CDR3, the full variable domain is SQTIHQWPATLVQPVGSPLSLECTVEGTSNPNLYWYRQAAGRGLQLLFYSVGIGQISSEVPQNLSASRPQDRQFILSSKKLLLSDSGFYLCAWSLQENQPQHFGDGTRLSIL.